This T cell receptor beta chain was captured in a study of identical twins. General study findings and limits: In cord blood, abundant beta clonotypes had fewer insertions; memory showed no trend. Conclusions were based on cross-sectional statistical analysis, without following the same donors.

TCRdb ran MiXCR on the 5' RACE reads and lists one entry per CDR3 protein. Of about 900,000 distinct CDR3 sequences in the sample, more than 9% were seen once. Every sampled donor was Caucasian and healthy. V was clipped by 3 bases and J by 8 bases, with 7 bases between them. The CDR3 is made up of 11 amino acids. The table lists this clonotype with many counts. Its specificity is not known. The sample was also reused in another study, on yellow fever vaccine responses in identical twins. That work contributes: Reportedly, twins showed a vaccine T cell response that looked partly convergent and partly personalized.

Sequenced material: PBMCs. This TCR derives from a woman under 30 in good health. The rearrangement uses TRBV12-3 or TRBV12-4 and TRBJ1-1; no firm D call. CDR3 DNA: TGTGCCAGCAGTTTTCTGGGCGAAGCTTTCTTT. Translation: CASSFLGEAFF.